This entry concerns a single T cell receptor (beta chain). Original processing methods: How many nucleated cells were present was estimated from reference gene primer amplification. Using immunoSEQ multiplex PCR, the repertoire was profiled, and TCRdb retains in-frame clones only, with some absent. D and trimming come from the DNA, and the V and J calls and clone size come from that table. The sample has 100,000 to 150,000 clones, 69% seen once. The sample is drawn from a study of blood T cell repertoires in COVID-19. As for the study in general: There were acute and convalescent COVID-19 samples, and they came from the United States, Italy and Spain. T cells, B-cell-depleted T cells, or PBMCs supplied cDNA or gDNA.

Sequenced material: peripheral blood. The source is a woman in her seventies with acute or convalescent COVID-19.

CDR3 in DNA: TGTGCCTGGAGCGCCGGGACAGGGTCCGGAAACACCATATATTTT. Amino acids: CAWSAGTGSGNTIYF. The rearrangement links TRBV30 to TRBJ1-3; TRBD1 agrees at 9 bases. Germline CDR1 GTSNPN, CDR2 SVGIG (reference sequence). V lost 3 bases, J lost 4 bases, and 7 bases stayed unmatched. This CDR3 is 15 amino acids long.